These 2 T cell receptor beta chains share one sample of origin, sequenced in a study of blood T cell repertoires in COVID-19. Sequencing used immunoSEQ multiplex PCR; TCRdb keeps in-frame clones, though not all of them. The table includes fewer than 250,000 clones, around four fifths detected once. The sequenced sample consisted of peripheral blood. The source is a woman in her 70s with acute or convalescent COVID-19.

V is TRBV5-1 and J is TRBJ2-1; TRBD2 matches 13 bases. V was clipped by 0 bases and J by 8 bases; unmatched bases: 8. Germline CDR1 is SGHRS and CDR2 is YFSETQ. CDR3 length equals 17 residues. CDR3 sequence: CASSLAATSGGDDEQFF. CDR3 in DNA: TGCGCCAGCAGCTTGGCCGCAACTAGCGGGGGGGACGATGAGCAGTTCTTC.

The gene calls are TRBV10-3 and TRBJ1-1, with D possibly TRBD1 on 5 matching bases. Trimming removed 4 bases from V and 1 base from J, with 7 bases in between. The CDR3 runs to 13 residues. CDR1 and CDR2 (germline): ENHRY, SYGVKD. For the CDR3, the DNA is TGTGCCATCAGTGGACAGACGAACACTGAAGCTTTCTTT. Translating it yields CAISGQTNTEAFF.